This T cell receptor (beta chain) was identified in a study of beta chain features in type 1 diabetes. Study details: The study examined about 100 million sorted cells across all samples.

Cell sorting via CD45RO/CCR7/CD25/CD127/CD95/CD27 was performed to obtain CD4+ naive, central memory, regulatory and stem cell-like memory cells. Study-level findings and limits: All four CD4+ subsets from Type 1 diabetes patients carried moderately but significantly shorter TCRB CDR3s. TCRB rearrangement may or may not be influenced by HLA type; here this remained unresolved.

V gave up 4 bases and J gave up 5 bases, with 12 bases separating them. CDR1 and CDR2 (germline): MNHNS, SASEGT. This CDR3 spans 14 amino acids. As for this clone: Its antigen is unidentified.

Since all of the isolated RNA was reverse transcribed, expressed TCRB transcripts were what got sequenced. The method was immunoSEQ multiplex PCR; TCRdb's version includes in-frame clones alone and lacks a portion of them. The sample consists of about 700,000 clones, roughly 13% of them appearing once. Sequencing input: naive CD4+ T cells from blood. The receptor's source is a man younger than 35 with type 1 diabetes. V gene TRBV6-1 combines with J gene TRBJ1-5; maybe TRBD1 (5 bases). Here the CDR3 DNA reads TGTGCCAGCAGTGTGGCGGGGCGAGATCAGCCCCAGCATTTT. Residues: CASSVAGRDQPQHF.